Listed below are T cell receptor beta chains from one sample, sequenced in a study of cytomegalovirus exposure and HLA in healthy donors. Produced via immunoSEQ multiplex PCR; TCRdb's table is partial and in-frame only. The sample has around 150,000 clones, about 74% seen once; the top ten hold around 3%. Material: PBMCs. The receptors were sampled from a man in his forties or fifties in good health and CMV-seronegative. The CDR3 runs from the conserved cysteine through the conserved F or W. A D gene is named only where the DNA matches it firmly. Clone size is stated in some rows and not others, as once, few, many or a class when expanded.

V gene: TRBV29-1; J gene: TRBJ1-5; clone size: .; D gene: .; CDR3 protein: CSVAGPGSNQPQHF; CDR3 DNA: TGCAGCGTTGCCGGGCCAGGGTCGAATCAGCCCCAGCATTTT
V gene: TRBV11-3; J gene: TRBJ2-2; clone size: .; D gene: .; CDR3 protein: CASSLSQIGELFF; CDR3 DNA: TGTGCCAGCAGCTTGTCACAGATCGGGGAGCTGTTTTTT
V gene: TRBV5-1; J gene: TRBJ2-1; clone size: .; D gene: TRBD2; CDR3 protein: CASSPLGAGAYNEQFF; CDR3 DNA: TGCGCCAGCAGCCCCCTGGGAGCGGGGGCCTACAATGAGCAGTTCTTC
V gene: TRBV7-9; J gene: TRBJ2-5; clone size: .; D gene: TRBD2; CDR3 protein: CASSLSWTSGIAPETQYF; CDR3 DNA: TGTGCCAGCAGCTTAAGTTGGACTAGCGGAATCGCCCCGGAGACCCAGTACTTC
V gene: TRBV18; J gene: TRBJ2-5; clone size: .; D gene: .; CDR3 protein: CASSPRVQGSQTQYF; CDR3 DNA: TGTGCCAGCTCACCACGGGTCCAGGGGAGCCAAACCCAGTACTTC
V gene: TRBV5-6; J gene: TRBJ2-3; clone size: .; D gene: .; CDR3 protein: CASSLGLRGPTYTQYF; CDR3 DNA: TGTGCCAGCAGCTTGGGACTCCGCGGGCCGACTTATACGCAGTATTTT
V gene: TRBV5-6; J gene: TRBJ1-5; clone size: .; D gene: .; CDR3 protein: CASSPGQGHQPQHF; CDR3 DNA: TGTGCCAGCAGCCCGGGACAAGGCCATCAGCCCCAGCATTTT
V gene: TRBV6-1; J gene: TRBJ2-5; clone size: .; D gene: .; CDR3 protein: CASSPIGTYKETQYF; CDR3 DNA: TGTGCCAGCAGCCCGATCGGGACATACAAAGAGACCCAGTACTTC
V gene: TRBV7-7; J gene: TRBJ2-5; clone size: .; D gene: TRBD2; CDR3 protein: CASSHGLAGGETQYF; CDR3 DNA: TGTGCCAGCAGCCATGGACTAGCTGGGGGAGAGACCCAGTACTTC
V gene: TRBV5-1; J gene: TRBJ2-1; clone size: .; D gene: TRBD2; CDR3 protein: CASSDGGGPNEQFF; CDR3 DNA: TGCGCCAGCAGTGACGGCGGGGGACCCAATGAGCAGTTCTTC
V gene: TRBV7-2; J gene: TRBJ2-7; clone size: .; D gene: .; CDR3 protein: CASSSPRMMSEQYF; CDR3 DNA: TGTGCCAGCAGCTCCCCTCGAATGATGAGCGAGCAGTACTTC
V gene: TRBV6-1; J gene: TRBJ2-2; clone size: .; D gene: TRBD2; CDR3 protein: CASITSGGGAGELFF; CDR3 DNA: TGTGCCAGCATAACTAGCGGGGGGGGAGCCGGGGAGCTGTTTTTT
V gene: TRBV6-4; J gene: TRBJ2-1; clone size: .; D gene: TRBD2; CDR3 protein: CASSALTSGGADEQFF; CDR3 DNA: TGTGCCAGCAGTGCCCTGACTAGCGGGGGGGCCGATGAGCAGTTCTTC
V gene: TRBV7-2; J gene: TRBJ2-1; clone size: .; D gene: TRBD2; CDR3 protein: CASSLFPSGNYNEQFF; CDR3 DNA: TGTGCCAGCAGCTTATTTCCTAGCGGCAACTACAATGAGCAGTTCTTC
V gene: TRBV5-4; J gene: TRBJ2-7; clone size: .; D gene: .; CDR3 protein: CASSLNRGEQYF; CDR3 DNA: TGTGCCAGCAGCTTGAATAGGGGGGAGCAGTACTTC
V gene: TRBV12-5; J gene: TRBJ1-4; clone size: .; D gene: TRBD1; CDR3 protein: CASGLDRGFSEKLFF; CDR3 DNA: TGTGCTAGTGGTTTGGACAGGGGCTTCAGTGAAAAACTGTTTTTT
V gene: TRBV11-2; J gene: TRBJ2-4; clone size: .; D gene: TRBD2; CDR3 protein: CASSTTRGGQGIQYF; CDR3 DNA: TGTGCCAGCAGCACCACCCGCGGGGGGCAGGGCATTCAGTACTTC
V gene: TRBV19; J gene: TRBJ2-7; clone size: .; D gene: .; CDR3 protein: CASSSQGPPYEQYF; CDR3 DNA: TGTGCCAGTAGTTCGCAGGGGCCTCCCTACGAGCAGTACTTC
V gene: TRBV5-5; J gene: TRBJ1-1; clone size: .; D gene: .; CDR3 protein: CASSLPTTMNTEAFF; CDR3 DNA: TGTGCCAGCAGCTTACCGACAACCATGAACACTGAAGCTTTCTTT
V gene: TRBV6-1; J gene: TRBJ1-5; clone size: .; D gene: .; CDR3 protein: CASSLRGDSNQPQHF; CDR3 DNA: TGTGCCAGCAGCCTCAGGGGAGATAGCAATCAGCCCCAGCATTTT
V gene: TRBV9; J gene: TRBJ2-3; clone size: .; D gene: .; CDR3 protein: CASSVDLSGRGADTQYF; CDR3 DNA: TGTGCCAGCAGCGTAGACCTAAGTGGGAGGGGGGCAGATACGCAGTATTTT
V gene: TRBV5-1; J gene: TRBJ1-1; clone size: once; D gene: .; CDR3 protein: CASSDRMNTEAFF; CDR3 DNA: TGCGCCAGCAGCGACAGAATGAACACTGAAGCTTTCTTT
V gene: TRBV29-1; J gene: TRBJ1-2; clone size: .; D gene: TRBD1; CDR3 protein: CFTGGQNYGYTF; CDR3 DNA: TGCTTCACAGGGGGGCAGAACTATGGCTACACCTTC
V gene: TRBV28; J gene: TRBJ2-5; clone size: .; D gene: TRBD2; CDR3 protein: CARNSGRARETQYF; CDR3 DNA: TGTGCCAGGAATAGCGGGAGGGCGCGAGAGACCCAGTACTTC
V gene: TRBV7-7; J gene: TRBJ2-1; clone size: .; D gene: TRBD2; CDR3 protein: CASSLGRGVSPEQFF; CDR3 DNA: TGTGCCAGCAGCTTAGGGCGGGGGGTGTCTCCTGAGCAGTTCTTC
V gene: TRBV9; J gene: TRBJ1-2; clone size: once; D gene: .; CDR3 protein: CASSVQGKGGYTF; CDR3 DNA: TGTGCCAGCAGCGTCCAGGGGAAAGGGGGCTACACCTTC
V gene: TRBV7-9; J gene: TRBJ2-5; clone size: .; D gene: .; CDR3 protein: CASSLVGVETQYF; CDR3 DNA: TGTGCCAGCAGCTTAGTAGGGGTAGAGACCCAGTACTTC
V gene: TRBV19; J gene: TRBJ1-1; clone size: .; D gene: .; CDR3 protein: CASTHREGNTEAFF; CDR3 DNA: TGTGCCAGTACCCATCGAGAGGGGAACACTGAAGCTTTCTTT
V gene: TRBV19; J gene: TRBJ2-7; clone size: few; D gene: .; CDR3 protein: CASSIGQGGYYEQYF; CDR3 DNA: TGTGCCAGTAGTATAGGTCAGGGCGGTTACTACGAGCAGTACTTC
V gene: TRBV5-6; J gene: TRBJ2-7; clone size: .; D gene: .; CDR3 protein: CASSLSGTVLYEQYF; CDR3 DNA: TGTGCCAGCAGCCTCTCCGGGACTGTTCTATACGAGCAGTACTTC
V gene: TRBV6-5; J gene: TRBJ1-1; clone size: few; D gene: .; CDR3 protein: CASSSDHTELNTEAFF; CDR3 DNA: TGTGCCAGCAGTTCCGATCATACAGAGCTGAACACTGAAGCTTTCTTT
V gene: TRBV2; J gene: TRBJ2-3; clone size: .; D gene: TRBD2; CDR3 protein: CASGILAGGPNTQYF; CDR3 DNA: TGTGCCAGCGGCATACTAGCGGGGGGGCCAAATACGCAGTATTTT
V gene: TRBV30; J gene: TRBJ2-3; clone size: .; D gene: TRBD1; CDR3 protein: CAWSLRDRLPDTQYF; CDR3 DNA: TGTGCCTGGAGCCTCCGGGACAGGTTGCCAGATACGCAGTATTTT
V gene: TRBV11-1; J gene: TRBJ2-1; clone size: once; D gene: .; CDR3 protein: CASSPTPGSTFIHEQFF; CDR3 DNA: TGTGCCAGCAGCCCCACACCAGGGTCAACTTTCATCCATGAGCAGTTCTTC
V gene: TRBV15; J gene: TRBJ2-1; clone size: .; D gene: TRBD2; CDR3 protein: CATIAAGGGLHEQFF; CDR3 DNA: TGTGCCACTATCGCTGCGGGGGGGGGTTTGCATGAGCAGTTCTTC
V gene: TRBV7-2; J gene: TRBJ2-2; clone size: .; D gene: .; CDR3 protein: CASSLEWAFGELFF; CDR3 DNA: TGTGCCAGCAGCTTAGAGTGGGCGTTCGGGGAGCTGTTTTTT
V gene: TRBV6-1; J gene: TRBJ1-5; clone size: .; D gene: .; CDR3 protein: CASRQGTNQPQHF; CDR3 DNA: TGTGCCAGCAGGCAGGGAACCAATCAGCCCCAGCATTTT
V gene: TRBV19; J gene: TRBJ2-7; clone size: .; D gene: .; CDR3 protein: CASGAGQDYEQYF; CDR3 DNA: TGTGCCAGCGGAGCGGGACAAGACTACGAGCAGTACTTC
V gene: TRBV28; J gene: TRBJ1-2; clone size: .; D gene: TRBD1; CDR3 protein: CASSSLGGQVVGGYGYTF; CDR3 DNA: TGTGCCAGCAGTTCGCTAGGGGGACAGGTAGTTGGTGGCTATGGCTACACCTTC
V gene: TRBV27; J gene: TRBJ2-7; clone size: .; D gene: .; CDR3 protein: CASSPRGISYEQYF; CDR3 DNA: TGTGCCAGCAGCCCCCGGGGGATCTCCTACGAGCAGTACTTC
V gene: TRBV10-3; J gene: TRBJ1-2; clone size: .; D gene: .; CDR3 protein: CAISEGAGYTF; CDR3 DNA: TGTGCCATCAGTGAGGGAGCGGGCTACACCTTC
V gene: TRBV7-2; J gene: TRBJ2-1; clone size: .; D gene: .; CDR3 protein: CASSLDNNEQFF; CDR3 DNA: TGTGCCAGCAGCTTAGACAACAATGAGCAGTTCTTC
V gene: TRBV9; J gene: TRBJ1-1; clone size: .; D gene: TRBD1; CDR3 protein: CASSVGGQPNTEAFF; CDR3 DNA: TGTGCCAGCAGCGTAGGGGGACAGCCGAACACTGAAGCTTTCTTT
V gene: TRBV4-1; J gene: TRBJ1-3; clone size: .; D gene: .; CDR3 protein: CASSRTTEGSGNTIYF; CDR3 DNA: TGCGCCAGCAGTCGTACGACAGAAGGGTCTGGAAACACCATATATTTT
V gene: TRBV18; J gene: TRBJ1-4; clone size: .; D gene: .; CDR3 protein: CASSSPATNEKLFF; CDR3 DNA: TGTGCCAGCTCATCTCCGGCAACTAATGAAAAACTGTTTTTT
V gene: TRBV28; J gene: TRBJ1-5; clone size: .; D gene: .; CDR3 protein: CATNGWRGSNQPQHF; CDR3 DNA: TGTGCCACCAATGGGTGGCGGGGGAGCAATCAGCCCCAGCATTTT
V gene: TRBV4-1; J gene: TRBJ1-4; clone size: few; D gene: TRBD1; CDR3 protein: CASSQETWLSRDSGEKLFF; CDR3 DNA: TGCGCCAGCAGCCAAGAAACGTGGCTATCTCGGGACAGTGGGGAAAAACTGTTTTTT
V gene: TRBV2; J gene: TRBJ2-7; clone size: .; D gene: TRBD2; CDR3 protein: CASRVAGVTYEQYF; CDR3 DNA: TGTGCCAGCAGGGTAGCGGGGGTAACCTACGAGCAGTACTTC
V gene: TRBV18; J gene: TRBJ2-3; clone size: .; D gene: TRBD2; CDR3 protein: CASSPLFAGGTDTQYF; CDR3 DNA: TGTGCCAGCTCACCACTTTTTGCGGGAGGCACAGATACGCAGTATTTT
V gene: TRBV5-6; J gene: TRBJ1-1; clone size: few; D gene: .; CDR3 protein: CASRVRGGNTEAFF; CDR3 DNA: TGTGCCAGCAGGGTTAGGGGGGGGAACACTGAAGCTTTCTTT
V gene: TRBV7-8; J gene: TRBJ1-5; clone size: .; D gene: .; CDR3 protein: CASSSLGYGKGNNQPQHF; CDR3 DNA: TGTGCCAGCAGCTCACTAGGGTACGGTAAGGGCAACAATCAGCCCCAGCATTTT
V gene: TRBV14; J gene: TRBJ2-3; clone size: .; D gene: TRBD1; CDR3 protein: CASSPNRDRGRPDTQYF; CDR3 DNA: TGTGCCAGCAGCCCTAACCGGGACAGGGGTCGCCCAGATACGCAGTATTTT
V gene: TRBV5-4; J gene: TRBJ2-7; clone size: .; D gene: .; CDR3 protein: CASNPTPDSPYEQYF; CDR3 DNA: TGTGCCAGCAACCCAACACCCGACAGTCCCTACGAGCAGTACTTC
V gene: TRBV5-6; J gene: TRBJ1-5; clone size: .; D gene: TRBD1; CDR3 protein: CASSAWVQGGQPQHF; CDR3 DNA: TGTGCCAGCAGCGCGTGGGTACAGGGGGGTCAGCCCCAGCATTTT